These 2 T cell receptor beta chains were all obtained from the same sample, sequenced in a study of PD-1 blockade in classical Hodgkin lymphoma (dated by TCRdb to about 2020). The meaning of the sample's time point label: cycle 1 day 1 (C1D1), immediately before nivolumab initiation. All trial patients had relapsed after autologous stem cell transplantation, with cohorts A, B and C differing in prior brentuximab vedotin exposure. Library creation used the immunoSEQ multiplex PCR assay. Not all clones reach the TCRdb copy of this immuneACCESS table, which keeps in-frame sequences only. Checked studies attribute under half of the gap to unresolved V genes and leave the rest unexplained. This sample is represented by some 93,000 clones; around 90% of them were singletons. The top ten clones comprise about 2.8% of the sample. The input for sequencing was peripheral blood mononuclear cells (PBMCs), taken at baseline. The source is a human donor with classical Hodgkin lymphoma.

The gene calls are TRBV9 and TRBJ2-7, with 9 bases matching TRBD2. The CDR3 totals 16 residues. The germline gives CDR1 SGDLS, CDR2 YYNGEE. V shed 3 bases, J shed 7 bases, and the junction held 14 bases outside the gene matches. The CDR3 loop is CASSGGARAGGGEQYF. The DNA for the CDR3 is TGTGCCAGCAGCGGAGGAGCGAGAGCGGGAGGTGGGGAGCAGTACTTC.

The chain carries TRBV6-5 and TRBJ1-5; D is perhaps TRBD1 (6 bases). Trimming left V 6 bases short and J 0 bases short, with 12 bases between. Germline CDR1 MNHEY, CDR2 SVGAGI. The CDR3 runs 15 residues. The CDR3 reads CASSETGLSNQPQHF. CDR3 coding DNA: TGTGCCAGCAGCGAGACAGGTCTTAGCAATCAGCCCCAGCATTTT.